This T cell receptor (beta chain) was identified in a study of neoadjuvant anti-PD-1 for oral cavity cancer (dated by TCRdb to the early 2020s). Study-level background: Three to four biweekly doses of nivolumab at 3 mg/kg were mostly administered to patients before curative-intent surgical resection. Patients who did not progress were given a fourth nivolumab dose at about day 43 and had definitive surgical resection on days 50-56. Responders were defined as patients with complete response, partial response or stable disease by RECIST 1.1; non-responders were defined as patients with progression. There were 11 to 13 patients in the parent correlative cohort, and the response rate was around 30%. General study outcomes and caveats: Only a few patients per response group were included in the TCR analyses, and larger cohorts for validation were called for by the authors. After neoadjuvant nivolumab, non-responders showed significantly higher T cell clonality (Gini index) in PBMCs than responders did. Higher pretreatment blood Treg/Th17 ratios correlated with higher pretreatment blood TCRbeta clonality and lower post-treatment tumor TCRbeta clonality.

CDR1 and CDR2 (SGHNT, YENEEA) derive from the germline V gene. V loses 0 bases, J loses 1 base, and the germline ends lie 9 bases apart. The CDR3 has 15 amino acids, counting the end cysteine and phenylalanine. Just the 45-base CDR3 DNA is kept, in frame starting at base 1. Explained via the paper, the time point label denotes: after neoadjuvant nivolumab, at surgical resection. None of the patients had received prior systemic or radiation treatment, and all were newly diagnosed with stage II-IVA oral cavity squamous cell carcinoma. The cohort was made up of patients with locally advanced, HPV-negative oral cavity squamous cell carcinoma. Peripheral blood mononuclear cells were analyzed directly and were not maintained or expanded in culture. Samples came from a longitudinal correlative study of a single-arm phase II trial of neoadjuvant nivolumab in oral cavity squamous cell carcinoma. Genomic DNA-based TCRbeta sequencing was performed on subject-matched pre- and post-treatment PBMCs and tumors from three responders and three non-responders. Peripheral blood mononuclear cells were collected once before nivolumab treatment and again after treatment, at the time of surgery. The Maxwell RSC DNA from Cells kit was used to extract genomic DNA from PBMCs.

On this clone: This receptor's antigen is unknown. The record has no base qualities; no much larger clone is one base away.

For deep sequencing of PBMC libraries, mostly 450 to 600 ng of input genomic DNA was used, and six replicates were run per sample. Following the manufacturer's instructions, the team built TCRbeta libraries using the immunoSEQ hsTCRbeta kit. An Illumina NovaSeq 6000 S4 flow cell was used to sequence the final libraries, which had first been combined to 3 nM. The study's processing was this. The immunoSEQ Analyzer was used for raw data preprocessing and quality control. The analysis was restricted to productive rearrangements, with each unique CDR3 amino acid sequence defining a clonotype. Using the R package tcR, the researchers computed the Gini-Simpson index as their estimate of repertoire clonality. Gini indices were compared with Student's t test, and associations with tumor size change were assessed by Pearson correlation. Held by TCRdb, this immuneACCESS table contains in-frame sequences only and omits some clones. Under half of the omission traces to an unresolved V gene where checked; the cause of the rest is unknown. V and J calls and clone size are as listed in that table; D and trimming were resolved from the DNA. For this sample there are some 61,000 clones; approximately 85% appear just once. The leading ten clones occupy 3% to 4% of the sample.

The sequencing used PBMCs, collected after nivolumab (anti-PD-1) treatment. This receptor was identified in a person aged 35-80 years with oral cavity squamous cell carcinoma. This sequence uses TRBV11-3 and TRBJ2-5; TRBD2 could be the D gene, as 6 bases match. In nucleotides, the sequence is TGTGCCAGCAGCTTAGACCCGGGACTCCAAGAGACCCAGTACTTC. It translates as CASSLDPGLQETQYF.